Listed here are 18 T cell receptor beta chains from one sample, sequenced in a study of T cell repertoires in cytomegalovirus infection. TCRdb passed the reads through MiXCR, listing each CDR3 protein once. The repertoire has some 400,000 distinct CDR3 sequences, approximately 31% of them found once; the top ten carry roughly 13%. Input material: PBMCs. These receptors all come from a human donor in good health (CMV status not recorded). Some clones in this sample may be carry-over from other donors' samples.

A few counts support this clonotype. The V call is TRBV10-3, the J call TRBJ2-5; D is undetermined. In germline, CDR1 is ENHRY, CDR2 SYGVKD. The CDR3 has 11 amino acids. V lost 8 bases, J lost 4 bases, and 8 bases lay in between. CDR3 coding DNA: TGTGCCATCGGACCCGGAGAGACCCAGTACTTC. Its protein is CAIGPGETQYF.

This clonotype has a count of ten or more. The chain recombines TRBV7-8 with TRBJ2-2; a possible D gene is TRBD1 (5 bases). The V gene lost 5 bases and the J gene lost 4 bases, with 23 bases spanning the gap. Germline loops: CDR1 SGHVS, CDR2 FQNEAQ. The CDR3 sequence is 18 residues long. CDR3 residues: CASSEQYRTLKSTGELFF. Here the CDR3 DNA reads TGTGCCAGCAGCGAACAATATCGGACATTAAAGAGCACCGGGGAGCTGTTTTTT. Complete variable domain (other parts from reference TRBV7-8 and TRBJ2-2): GAGVSQSPRYKVAKRGQDVALRCDPISGHVSLFWYQQALGQGPEFLTYFQNEAQLDKSGLPSDRFFAERPEGSVSTLKIQRTQQEDSAVYLCASSEQYRTLKSTGELFFGEGSRLTVL.

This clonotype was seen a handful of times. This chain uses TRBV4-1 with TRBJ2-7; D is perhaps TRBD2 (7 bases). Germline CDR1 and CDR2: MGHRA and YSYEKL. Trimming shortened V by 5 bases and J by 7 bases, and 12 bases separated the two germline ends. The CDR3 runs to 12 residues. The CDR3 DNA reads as TGCGCCAGCAGCAGGGAGGGGGAAGAGCAGTACTTC. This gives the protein CASSREGEEQYF.

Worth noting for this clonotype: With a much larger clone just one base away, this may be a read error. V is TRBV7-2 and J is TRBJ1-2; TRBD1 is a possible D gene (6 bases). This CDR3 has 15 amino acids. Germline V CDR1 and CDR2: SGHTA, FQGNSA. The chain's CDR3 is CASSLRRGANYVYTF. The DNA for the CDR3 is TGTGCCAGCAGCTTACGGAGGGGGGCAAACTATGTCTACACCTTC. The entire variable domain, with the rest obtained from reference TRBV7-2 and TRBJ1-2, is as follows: GAGVSQSPSNKVTEKGKDVELRCDPISGHTALYWYRQSLGQGLEFLIYFQGNSAPDKSGLPSDRFSAERTGGSVSTLTIQRTQQEDSAVYLCASSLRRGANYVYTFGSGTRLTVV.

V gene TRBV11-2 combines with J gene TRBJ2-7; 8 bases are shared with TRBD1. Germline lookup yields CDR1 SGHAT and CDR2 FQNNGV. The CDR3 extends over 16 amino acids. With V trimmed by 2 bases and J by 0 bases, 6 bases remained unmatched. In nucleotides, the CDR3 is TGTGCCAGCAGCTTACCAGGGGGCTTACGCTCCTACGAGCAGTACTTC. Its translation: CASSLPGGLRSYEQYF.

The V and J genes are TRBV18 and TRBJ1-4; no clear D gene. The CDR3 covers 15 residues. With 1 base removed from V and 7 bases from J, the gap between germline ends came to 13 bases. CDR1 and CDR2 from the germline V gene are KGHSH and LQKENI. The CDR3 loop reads CASSPRLGMGEKLFF. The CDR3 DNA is TGTGCCAGCTCACCACGATTGGGGATGGGTGAAAAACTGTTTTTT.

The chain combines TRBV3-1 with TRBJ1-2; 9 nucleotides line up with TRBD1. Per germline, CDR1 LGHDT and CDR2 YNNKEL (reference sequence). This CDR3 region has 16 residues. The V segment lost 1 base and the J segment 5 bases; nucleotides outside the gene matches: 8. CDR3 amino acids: CASSQVVRTGDYGYTF. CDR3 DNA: TGTGCCAGCAGCCAAGTCGTCCGGACAGGGGATTATGGCTACACCTTC.

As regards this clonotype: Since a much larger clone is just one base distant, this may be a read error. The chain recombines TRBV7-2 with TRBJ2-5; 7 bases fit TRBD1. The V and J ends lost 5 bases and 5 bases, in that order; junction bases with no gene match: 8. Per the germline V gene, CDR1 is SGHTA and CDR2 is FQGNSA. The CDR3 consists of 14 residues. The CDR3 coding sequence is TGTGCCAGCAGCCCAGGGCCAGGGGGTGAGACCCAGTACTTC. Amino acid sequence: CASSPGPGGETQYF.

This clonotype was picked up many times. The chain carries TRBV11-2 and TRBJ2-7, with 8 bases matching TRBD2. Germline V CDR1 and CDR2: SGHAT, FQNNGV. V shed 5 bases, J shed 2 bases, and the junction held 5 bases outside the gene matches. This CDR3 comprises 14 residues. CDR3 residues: CASSRGGGAYEQYF. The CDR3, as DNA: TGTGCCAGCAGCCGGGGGGGAGGGGCCTACGAGCAGTACTTC.

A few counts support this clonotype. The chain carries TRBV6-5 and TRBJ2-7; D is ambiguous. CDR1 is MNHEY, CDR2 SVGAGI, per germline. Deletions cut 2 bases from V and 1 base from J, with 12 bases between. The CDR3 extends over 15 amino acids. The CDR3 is CASSYTRHESYEQYF. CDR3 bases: TGTGCCAGCAGTTACACCCGACACGAGTCCTACGAGCAGTACTTC.

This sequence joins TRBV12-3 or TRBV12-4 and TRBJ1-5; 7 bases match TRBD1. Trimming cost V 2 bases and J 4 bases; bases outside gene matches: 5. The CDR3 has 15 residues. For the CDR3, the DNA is TGTGCCAGCAGTTTAACCAGGGGGGCTAATCAGCCCCAGCATTTT. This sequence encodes CASSLTRGANQPQHF.

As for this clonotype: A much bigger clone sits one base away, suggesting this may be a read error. CDR3 in amino acids: CASSPTSGGLEETKYF. CDR3 DNA: TGTGCCAGCAGCCCGACTAGCGGGGGTTTGGAAGAGACCAAGTACTTC. The chain joins TRBV7-8 to TRBJ2-5; 12 bases map to TRBD2. The CDR3 has 16 residues. Germline V gene lookup returns CDR1 SGHVS and CDR2 FQNEAQ.

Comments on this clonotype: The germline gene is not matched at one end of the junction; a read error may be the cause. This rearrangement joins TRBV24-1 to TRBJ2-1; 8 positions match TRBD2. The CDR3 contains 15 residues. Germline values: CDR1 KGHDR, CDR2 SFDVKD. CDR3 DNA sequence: TGTGCCACCACTGATTTGACGGGGGGGGAGGTTCTGCAGTTCTTC. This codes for CATTDLTGGEVLQFF.

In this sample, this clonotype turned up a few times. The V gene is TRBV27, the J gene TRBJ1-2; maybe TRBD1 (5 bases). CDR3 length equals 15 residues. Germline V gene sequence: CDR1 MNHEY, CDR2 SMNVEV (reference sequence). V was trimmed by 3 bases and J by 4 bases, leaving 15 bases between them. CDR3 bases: TGTGCCAGCAGTTTGGGCAGGGATGCATCCTATGGCTACACCTTC. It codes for CASSLGRDASYGYTF.

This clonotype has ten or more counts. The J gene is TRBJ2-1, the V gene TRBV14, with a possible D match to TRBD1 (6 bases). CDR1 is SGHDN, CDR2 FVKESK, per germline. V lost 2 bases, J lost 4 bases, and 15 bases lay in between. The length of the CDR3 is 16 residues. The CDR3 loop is CASSQRTAINYNEQFF. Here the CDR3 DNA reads TGTGCCAGCAGCCAACGGACAGCCATAAATTACAATGAGCAGTTCTTC.

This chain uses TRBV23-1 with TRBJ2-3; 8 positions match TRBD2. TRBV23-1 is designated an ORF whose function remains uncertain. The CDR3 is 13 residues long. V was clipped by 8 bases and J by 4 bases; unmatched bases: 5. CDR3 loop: CASSREGADTQYF. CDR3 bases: TGCGCCAGCTCCCGGGAGGGCGCAGATACGCAGTATTTT.

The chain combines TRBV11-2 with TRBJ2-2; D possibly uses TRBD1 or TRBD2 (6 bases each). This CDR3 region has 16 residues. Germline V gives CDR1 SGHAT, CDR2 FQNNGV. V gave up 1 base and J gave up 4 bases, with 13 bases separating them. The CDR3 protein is CASSLGGTIFTGELFF. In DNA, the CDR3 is TGTGCCAGCAGCTTAGGCGGGACAATTTTCACCGGGGAGCTGTTTTTT.

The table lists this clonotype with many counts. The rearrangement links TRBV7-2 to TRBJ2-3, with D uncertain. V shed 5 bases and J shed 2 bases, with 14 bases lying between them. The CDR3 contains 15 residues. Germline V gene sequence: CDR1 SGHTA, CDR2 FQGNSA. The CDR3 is CASSPWGRITDTQYF. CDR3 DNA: TGTGCCAGCAGCCCATGGGGTAGAATCACAGATACGCAGTATTTT.